These 6 T cell receptor beta chains were sequenced from one sample in a study of cytomegalovirus exposure and HLA in healthy donors. The data were produced by immunoSEQ multiplex PCR, yet TCRdb's version contains in-frame clones alone and is incomplete. The sample has fewer than 250,000 clones; approximately 87% are singletons. Sequencing was carried out using PBMCs. The receptor source for this set is a young woman in good health and CMV-seronegative.

CDR3 residues: CASSPPNTRHYEQYF. DNA of the CDR3: TGTGCCAGCTCACCACCGAACACGCGTCACTACGAGCAGTACTTC. The chain combines TRBV18 with TRBJ2-7, with D uncertain. Germline V gives CDR1 KGHSH, CDR2 LQKENI. V was trimmed by 0 bases and J by 3 bases, leaving 12 bases between them. The CDR3 sequence is 15 residues long.

This chain joins TRBV5-1 and TRBJ2-3; D tentatively fits TRBD1 or TRBD2 (6 bases each). The V gene lost 5 bases and the J gene lost 3 bases, with 13 bases spanning the gap. This CDR3 has 14 amino acids. Germline lookup yields CDR1 SGHRS and CDR2 YFSETQ. In DNA form, the CDR3 reads TGCGCCAGCAGGAAGGGGGGTGGTACAGATACGCAGTATTTT. Translated, it gives CASRKGGGTDTQYF.

The chain is built from TRBV30 and TRBJ2-3; 11 bases map to TRBD2. This CDR3 spans 15 amino acids. CDR1 is GTSNPN, CDR2 SVGIG, per germline (reference sequence). The V and J ends lost 3 bases and 4 bases, in that order; junction bases with no gene match: 6. The CDR3 DNA reads TGTGCCTGGAGAATAGCGGGGGGGCCCGCAGATACGCAGTATTTT. As protein: CAWRIAGGPADTQYF.

This chain uses TRBV28 with TRBJ2-3; D might be TRBD1 or TRBD2, each matching 5 bases. This CDR3 contains 16 residues. Germline CDR1 reads MDHEN; CDR2 reads SYDVKM. V was clipped by 3 bases and J by 0 bases, with 13 bases between them. This CDR3 is CASSFRDGSSTDTQYF. The CDR3 nucleotides are TGTGCCAGCAGTTTTCGGGACGGATCGAGCACAGATACGCAGTATTTT.

The rearrangement uses TRBV11-2 and TRBJ1-1, with 11 bases that match TRBD1. Per germline, CDR1 SGHAT and CDR2 FQNNGV. J was trimmed by 0 bases and V by 5 bases; bases with no gene match: 8. The CDR3 spans 17 residues. CDR3 sequence: CASSPRTGGFMNTEAFF. For the CDR3, the DNA is TGTGCCAGCAGCCCCCGGACAGGGGGCTTTATGAACACTGAAGCTTTCTTT. Variable domain in full (rest from reference TRBV11-2 and TRBJ1-1): EAGVAQSPRYKIIEKRQSVAFWCNPISGHATLYWYQQILGQGPKLLIQFQNNGVVDDSQLPKDRFSAERLKGVDSTLKIQPAKLEDSAVYLCASSPRTGGFMNTEAFFGQGTRLTVV.

The genes are TRBV11-3 and TRBJ2-1, with no clear D. CDR1 SGHNT and CDR2 YENEEA come from the germline V gene. V lost 5 bases to trimming and J lost 2 bases, with 10 bases between them. This CDR3 comprises 14 residues. CDR3 in amino acids: CASSGADTYNEQFF. The CDR3 coding sequence is TGTGCCAGCAGCGGAGCAGATACCTACAATGAGCAGTTCTTC.